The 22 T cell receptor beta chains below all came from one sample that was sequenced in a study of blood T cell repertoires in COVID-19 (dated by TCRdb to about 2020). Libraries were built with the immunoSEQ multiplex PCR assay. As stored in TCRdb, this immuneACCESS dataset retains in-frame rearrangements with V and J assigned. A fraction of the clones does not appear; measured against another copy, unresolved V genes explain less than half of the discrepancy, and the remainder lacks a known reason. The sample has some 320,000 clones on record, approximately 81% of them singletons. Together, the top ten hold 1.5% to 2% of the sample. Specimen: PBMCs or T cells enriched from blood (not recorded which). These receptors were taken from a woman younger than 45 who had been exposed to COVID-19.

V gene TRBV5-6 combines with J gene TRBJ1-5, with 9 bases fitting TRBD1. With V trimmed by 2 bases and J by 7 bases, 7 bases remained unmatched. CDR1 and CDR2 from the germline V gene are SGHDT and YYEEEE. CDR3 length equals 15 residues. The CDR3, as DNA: TGTGCCAGCAGCTTCGGGACAGGGTCGGGGCAGCCCCAGCATTTT. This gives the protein CASSFGTGSGQPQHF.

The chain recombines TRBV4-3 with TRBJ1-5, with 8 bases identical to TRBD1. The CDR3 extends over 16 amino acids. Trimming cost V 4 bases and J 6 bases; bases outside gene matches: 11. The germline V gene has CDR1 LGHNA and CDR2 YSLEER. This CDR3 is CASSRTLQGAGQPQHF. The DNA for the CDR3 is TGCGCCAGCAGCCGCACTCTCCAGGGGGCTGGTCAGCCCCAGCATTTT.

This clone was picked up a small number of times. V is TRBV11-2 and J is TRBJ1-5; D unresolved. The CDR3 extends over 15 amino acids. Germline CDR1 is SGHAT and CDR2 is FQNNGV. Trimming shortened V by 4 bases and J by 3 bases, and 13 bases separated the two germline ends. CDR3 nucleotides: TGTGCCAGCAGCTCCACCCCACTAACCAATCAGCCCCAGCATTTT. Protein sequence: CASSSTPLTNQPQHF.

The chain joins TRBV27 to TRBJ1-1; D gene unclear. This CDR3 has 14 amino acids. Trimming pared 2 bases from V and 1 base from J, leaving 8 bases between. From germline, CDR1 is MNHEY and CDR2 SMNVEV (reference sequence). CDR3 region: CASSLAGRNTEAFF. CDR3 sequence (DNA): TGTGCCAGCAGTTTAGCCGGGAGGAACACTGAAGCTTTCTTT.

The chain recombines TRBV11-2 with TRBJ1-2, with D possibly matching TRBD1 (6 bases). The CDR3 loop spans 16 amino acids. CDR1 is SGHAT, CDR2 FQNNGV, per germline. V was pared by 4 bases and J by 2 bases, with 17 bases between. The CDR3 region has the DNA TGTGCCAGCAGCTGGAGCGGGGGGGCCTTAAACTATGGCTACACCTTC. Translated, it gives CASSWSGGALNYGYTF.

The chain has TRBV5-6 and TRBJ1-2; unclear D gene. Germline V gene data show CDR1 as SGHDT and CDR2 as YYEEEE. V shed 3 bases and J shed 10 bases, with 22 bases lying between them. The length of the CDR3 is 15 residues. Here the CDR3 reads CASSSITTPSPDYTF. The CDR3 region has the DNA TGTGCCAGCAGCTCGATAACGACACCGAGCCCTGACTACACCTTC.

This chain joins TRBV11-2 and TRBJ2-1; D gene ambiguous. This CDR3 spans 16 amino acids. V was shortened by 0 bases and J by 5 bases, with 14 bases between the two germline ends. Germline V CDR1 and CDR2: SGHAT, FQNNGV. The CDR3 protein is CASSLDAAIDNNEQFF. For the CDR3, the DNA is TGTGCCAGCAGCTTAGACGCGGCTATCGATAACAATGAGCAGTTCTTC.

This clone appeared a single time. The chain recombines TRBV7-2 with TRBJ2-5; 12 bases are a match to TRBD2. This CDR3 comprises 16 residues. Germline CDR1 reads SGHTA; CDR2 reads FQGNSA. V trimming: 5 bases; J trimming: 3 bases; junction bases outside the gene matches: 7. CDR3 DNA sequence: TGTGCCAGCAGCCCCTGGACTAGCGGGGCAAAAGAGACCCAGTACTTC. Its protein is CASSPWTSGAKETQYF.

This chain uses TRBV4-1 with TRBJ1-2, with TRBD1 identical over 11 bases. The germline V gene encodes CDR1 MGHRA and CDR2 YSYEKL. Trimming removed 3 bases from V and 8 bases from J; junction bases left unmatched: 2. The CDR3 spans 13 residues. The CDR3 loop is CASSQGQGEGYTF. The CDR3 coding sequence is TGCGCCAGCAGCCAGGGACAGGGGGAAGGCTACACCTTC.

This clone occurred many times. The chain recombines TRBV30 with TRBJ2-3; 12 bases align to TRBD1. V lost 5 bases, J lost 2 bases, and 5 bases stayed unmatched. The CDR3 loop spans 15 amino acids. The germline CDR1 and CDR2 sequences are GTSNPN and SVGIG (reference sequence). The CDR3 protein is CAWGGTGGITDTQYF. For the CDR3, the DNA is TGTGCCTGGGGGGGGACAGGGGGCATCACAGATACGCAGTATTTT.

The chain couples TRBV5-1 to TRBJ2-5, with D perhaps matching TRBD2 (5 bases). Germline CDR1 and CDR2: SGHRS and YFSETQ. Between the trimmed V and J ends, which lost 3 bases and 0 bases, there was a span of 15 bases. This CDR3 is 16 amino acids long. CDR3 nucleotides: TGCGCCAGCAGCTGGACGACGGGGAACTACCAAGAGACCCAGTACTTC. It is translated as CASSWTTGNYQETQYF.

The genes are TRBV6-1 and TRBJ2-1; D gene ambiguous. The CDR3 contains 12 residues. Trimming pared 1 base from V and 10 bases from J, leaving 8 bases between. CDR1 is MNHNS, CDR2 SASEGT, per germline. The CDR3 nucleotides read TGTGCCAGCAGTGAAGTACTTCGAGAGCAGTTCTTC. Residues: CASSEVLREQFF.

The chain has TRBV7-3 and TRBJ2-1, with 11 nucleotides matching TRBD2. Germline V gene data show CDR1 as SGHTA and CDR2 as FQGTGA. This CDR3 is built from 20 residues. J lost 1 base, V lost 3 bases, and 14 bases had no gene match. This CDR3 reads CASSFPNSGLAGGSYNEQFF. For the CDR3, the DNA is TGTGCCAGCAGCTTCCCGAACTCGGGGCTAGCGGGAGGATCCTACAATGAGCAGTTCTTC. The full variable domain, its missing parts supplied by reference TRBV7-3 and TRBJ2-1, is GAGVSQTPSNKVTEKGKYVELRCDPISGHTALYWYRQSLGQGPEFLIYFQGTGAADDSGLPNDRFFAVRPEGSVSTLKIQRTERGDSAVYLCASSFPNSGLAGGSYNEQFFGPGTRLTVL.

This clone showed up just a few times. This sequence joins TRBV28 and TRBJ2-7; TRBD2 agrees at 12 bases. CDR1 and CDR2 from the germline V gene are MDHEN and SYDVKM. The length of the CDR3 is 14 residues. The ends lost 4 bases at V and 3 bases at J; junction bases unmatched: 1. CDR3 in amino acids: CASSWTSGNYEQYF. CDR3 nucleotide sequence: TGTGCCAGCAGTTGGACTAGCGGGAACTACGAGCAGTACTTC.

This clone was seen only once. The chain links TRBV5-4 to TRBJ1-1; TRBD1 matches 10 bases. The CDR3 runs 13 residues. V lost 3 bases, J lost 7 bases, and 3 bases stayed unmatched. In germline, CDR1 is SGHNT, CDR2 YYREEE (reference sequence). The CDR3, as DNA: TGTGCCAGCAGCTCGGGACAGGGGATTGAAGCTTTCTTT. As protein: CASSSGQGIEAFF.

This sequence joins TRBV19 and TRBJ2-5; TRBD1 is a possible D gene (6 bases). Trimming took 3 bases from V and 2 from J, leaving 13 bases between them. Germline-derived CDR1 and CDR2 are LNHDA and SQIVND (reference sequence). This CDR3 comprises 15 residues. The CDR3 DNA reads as TGTGCCAGTAGTATCTCATGGACAGCTCAAGAGACCCAGTACTTC. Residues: CASSISWTAQETQYF.

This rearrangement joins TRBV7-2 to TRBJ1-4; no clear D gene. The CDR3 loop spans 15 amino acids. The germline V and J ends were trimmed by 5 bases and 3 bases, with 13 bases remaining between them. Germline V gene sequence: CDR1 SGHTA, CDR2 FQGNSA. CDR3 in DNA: TGTGCCAGCAGCCCCCTGTCTATATCTAATGAAAAACTGTTTTTT. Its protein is CASSPLSISNEKLFF.

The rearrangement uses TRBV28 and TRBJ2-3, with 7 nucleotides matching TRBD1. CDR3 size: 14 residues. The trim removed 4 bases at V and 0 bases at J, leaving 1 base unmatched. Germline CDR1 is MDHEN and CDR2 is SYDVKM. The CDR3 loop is CASSSGQSTDTQYF. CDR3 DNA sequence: TGTGCCAGCAGTTCGGGACAGAGCACAGATACGCAGTATTTT.

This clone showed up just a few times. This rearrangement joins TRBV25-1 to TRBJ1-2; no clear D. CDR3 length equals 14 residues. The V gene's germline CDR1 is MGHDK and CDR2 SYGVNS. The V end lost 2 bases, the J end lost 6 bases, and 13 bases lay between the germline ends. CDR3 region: CASSELAAGDGYTF. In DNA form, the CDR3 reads TGTGCCAGCAGTGAACTGGCAGCAGGTGATGGCTACACCTTC.

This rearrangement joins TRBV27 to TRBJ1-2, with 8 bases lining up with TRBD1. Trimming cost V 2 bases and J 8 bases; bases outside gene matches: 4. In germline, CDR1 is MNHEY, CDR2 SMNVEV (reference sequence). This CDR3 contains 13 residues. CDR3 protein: CASSLTGGTGYTF. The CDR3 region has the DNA TGTGCCAGCAGTTTAACAGGGGGTACAGGCTACACCTTC.

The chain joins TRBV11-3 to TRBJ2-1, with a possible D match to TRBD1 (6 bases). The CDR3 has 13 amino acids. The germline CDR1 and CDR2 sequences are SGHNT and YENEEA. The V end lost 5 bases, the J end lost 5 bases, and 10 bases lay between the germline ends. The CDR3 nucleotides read TGTGCCAGCAGCCGGGACATAAACAATGAGCAGTTCTTC. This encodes CASSRDINNEQFF.

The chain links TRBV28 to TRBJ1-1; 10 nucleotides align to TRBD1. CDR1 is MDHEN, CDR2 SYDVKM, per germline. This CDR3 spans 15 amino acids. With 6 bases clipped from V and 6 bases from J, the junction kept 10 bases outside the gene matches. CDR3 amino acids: CASSRTTGQGAEAFF. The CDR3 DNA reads TGTGCCAGCAGCCGCACTACCGGACAGGGGGCTGAAGCTTTCTTT.